Sequencing of this T cell receptor (beta chain) was carried out in a study of blood T cell repertoires in COVID-19. Study as a whole: Samples taken during acute and convalescent COVID-19 were collected in the United States, Italy and Spain. PBMCs, B-cell-depleted T cells, or T cells were the source of the cDNA or gDNA that made up the material.

Original processing notes: From reference gene primer amplification, estimates of nucleated cell counts were derived. Here immunoSEQ multiplex PCR was the method, and the copy in TCRdb shows in-frame clones only, minus some. The DNA was the basis for D and trimming; V, J and clone size are from that table. The table records roughly 300,000 clones, around 88% of them present only once. The clonotype originates from a woman in her forties or fifties with acute or convalescent COVID-19. Sequencing was done on a sample of peripheral blood.

CDR3 sequence reads: CASSQGVVLTF. The DNA for the CDR3 is TGTGCCAGCAGCCAGGGGGTCGTCCTGACTTTC. The V and J genes are TRBV7-2 and TRBJ2-6; 7 bases match TRBD1. The germline CDR1 and CDR2 sequences are SGHTA and FQGNSA. The CDR3 runs to 11 residues. The ends lost 5 bases at V and 12 bases at J; junction bases unmatched: 1.